Reported below is one TCR beta chain. What this receptor recognizes is not known. Within one base of it there is no much larger clone, and no base qualities were kept. This entry is derived from a study of blood T cell repertoires in COVID-19 (dated by TCRdb to 2018 to 2020). Background on the whole study: Samples from collaborators originated in the United States, Italy and Spain and spanned both the acute and convalescent phases of COVID-19. The material from the prospective study consisted of cDNA or gDNA derived from T cells, B-cell-depleted T cells, or PBMCs. Subjects who had been exposed to COVID-19, were actively infected with it, or had recovered from it provided the deeply sampled blood TCRbeta repertoires that made up the dataset. The repertoires were released in a freely available public database intended as a resource for research on the immune response to SARS-CoV-2. Samples were obtained from the ongoing ImmuneRACE study (first 160 participants) and from approximately 1,200 subjects provided by 6 global collaborators. Sample metadata almost always included a de-identified subject ID, COVID-19 status, age in years and sex. HLA class I and class II types, where available, came from metadata supplied by the sample provider rather than from assay-based typing. Findings and caveats that apply to the study as a whole: How much clinical and demographic metadata was included differed by source and by participant, and the metadata was provided uncurated.

TCRbeta CDR3 regions were amplified from genomic DNA using the immunoSEQ Assay, a bias-controlled multiplex PCR. Concerning the study's data processing: The number of nucleated cells in each sample was estimated from the amplification of reference gene primers within the assay. To quantify the absolute abundance of each unique TCRbeta CDR3 rearrangement, sequence reads were collapsed and filtered. For each sample, productive Simpson clonality was calculated as the square root of Simpson's diversity index across productive rearrangements. Not all clones reach the TCRdb copy of this immuneACCESS table, which keeps in-frame sequences only. Checked studies attribute under half of the gap to unresolved V genes and leave the rest unexplained. That table furnishes V, J and clone size, whereas the DNA furnished D and trimming. The sample table records 150,000 or so clones; roughly three quarters of these occur just once. The top ten constitute roughly 4.9% of the sample.

One collaborating source in Seattle enrolled patients while the patients were actively infected and followed the patients over time throughout the course of disease. Collaborating institutions collected whole blood in K2EDTA tubes following their own protocols. For TCRbeta analysis, collaborators shipped samples in one of three forms: frozen whole blood, isolated PBMCs, or DNA extracted from either of those sample types. Here V drops 5 bases and J drops 6 bases, and the junction holds 11 bases not matched to any gene. Inclusive of the bounding cysteine and phenylalanine, the CDR3 is 17 residues long. Of all the DNA, just the CDR3 is kept, 51 bases in frame from base 1. CDR1 LGHNA and CDR2 YNFKEQ were looked up in the germline V gene.

The sample consisted of peripheral blood. In this chain, TRBV4-2 is recombined with TRBJ2-5, with TRBD2 identical over 14 junction bases. The TCR sequence derives from a woman aged 70 to 79 with COVID-19, enrolled during active disease. The CDR3 sequence is CASSVTSGGASRKTQYF. The nucleotide sequence reads TGTGCCAGCAGCGTGACTAGCGGGGGGGCCAGTAGAAAGACCCAGTACTTC.